The present T cell receptor (beta chain) was sequenced within a study of control samples from healthy donors and cancer patients. Sequencing used immunoSEQ multiplex PCR; TCRdb keeps in-frame clones, though not all of them. The sample has 200,000 or so clones, about 91% seen once; the top ten hold less than 2%. Trimming pared 5 bases from V and 9 bases from J, leaving 23 bases between. This CDR3 is 15 amino acids long. Germline-derived CDR1 and CDR2 are LNHNV and YYDKDF (reference sequence). Sequences were obtained from blood. This receptor was identified in a man between 25 and 39 years old in good health. The genes are TRBV15 and TRBJ2-7, with D perhaps TRBD1 (6 bases). This CDR3 is CATSGENRAGLAQYF. The CDR3 DNA is TGTGCCACCAGCGGGGAGAACAGGGCCGGCCTTGCGCAGTACTTC.